This TCR beta chain was captured in a study of shared clonotypes between healthy human individuals. Study-level background: With ages of 18 to 49, the donors were two women and a few men. Findings and limits, study-wide: When compared with the clonotypes that were shared by all four sorted-subset donors, the non-shared clonotypes turned out to have lower generation probabilities. Sampling was confined to blood; repertoires within tissues likely differ.

The protocol was immunoSEQ multiplex PCR, while the TCRdb copy is restricted to in-frame clones and leaves out a portion. The sample carries around 2,000,000 clones, more than 85% recorded once. Concerning this clone: What it binds is not known.

The naive CD8 fraction comprised CD45RO-negative cells positively selected for CCR7 and excluded terminally differentiated effector memory CD45RA+ cells. The TCR sequence derives from a man aged 18 to 29 in good health. Some clones in this sample may be carry-over from other donors' samples. Sequencing was done on a sample of naive CD8+ T cells from PBMCs.

The CDR3 nucleotides are TGCGCCAGCAGCCCCTACACTAGCGGGAGTAACAATGAGCAGTTCTTC. This translates into CASSPYTSGSNNEQFF. The gene calls are TRBV4-3 and TRBJ2-1, with TRBD2 matching 11 bases. Per the germline V gene, CDR1 is LGHNA and CDR2 is YSLEER. With V trimmed by 4 bases and J by 5 bases, 7 bases remained unmatched. The CDR3 length is 16 residues.